A single sample gave rise to the 19 T cell receptor beta chains below, sequenced in a study of T cell responses to AZD1222 COVID-19 vaccine. This table comes from immunoSEQ multiplex PCR, and its TCRdb copy is limited to in-frame clones, with some not included. The sample has 100,000 to 150,000 clones, roughly 90% seen once. Sequences were derived from peripheral blood, sampled on day 0 of AZD1222 vaccination. These receptors originate from an adult in good health.

The chain recombines TRBV18 with TRBJ1-2, with 8 bases matching TRBD1. With 2 bases clipped from V and 8 bases from J, the junction kept 7 bases outside the gene matches. Germline V gene data show CDR1 as KGHSH and CDR2 as LQKENI. The CDR3 consists of 14 residues. Written as DNA, the CDR3 is TGTGCCAGCTCACCATCGGACAGGGCGGACGGCTACACCTTC. This gives the protein CASSPSDRADGYTF. The full variable domain, rest sourced from reference TRBV18 and TRBJ1-2, is NAGVMQNPRHLVRRRGQEARLRCSPMKGHSHVYWYRQLPEEGLKFMVYLQKENIIDESGMPKERFSAEFPKEGPSILRIQQVVRGDSAAYFCASSPSDRADGYTFGSGTRLTVV.

CDR3 sequence reads: CASSLGGQGHGYGYTF. As DNA, the CDR3 is TGTGCCAGCAGCTTAGGAGGGCAGGGGCATGGCTATGGCTACACCTTC. The chain combines TRBV7-2 with TRBJ1-2, with a tentative D call TRBD1 (6 bases). The V gene's germline CDR1 is SGHTA and CDR2 FQGNSA. The CDR3 contains 16 residues. Trimming took off 1 base at V and 4 bases at J, with 16 bases between the two ends.

The chain combines TRBV19 with TRBJ1-1, with TRBD1 as a possible D gene (6 bases). The CDR3 has 14 residues. V was shortened by 10 bases and J by 0 bases, with 15 bases between the two germline ends. CDR1 and CDR2 from the germline V gene are LNHDA and SQIVND (reference sequence). CDR3 sequence: CATVDRNMNTEAFF. The DNA for the CDR3 is TGTGCCACCGTCGACAGGAACATGAACACTGAAGCTTTCTTT.

V is TRBV9 and J is TRBJ2-7; tentatively, D is TRBD1 or TRBD2 (5 bases each). The CDR3 has 15 residues. Between the trimmed V and J ends, which lost 3 bases and 4 bases, there was a span of 17 bases. The germline V gene encodes CDR1 SGDLS and CDR2 YYNGEE. CDR3 sequence (DNA): TGTGCCAGCAGCGCTACCGGGGCCTCGGCGTACGAGCAGTACTTC. Translated: CASSATGASAYEQYF.

The chain links TRBV23-1 to TRBJ1-1, with 9 bases matching TRBD1. TRBV23-1 is identified as an open reading frame with a role that is uncertain. The ends lost 6 bases at V and 1 base at J; junction bases unmatched: 3. CDR3 length: 14 residues. CDR3 in amino acids: CASRQGAQNTEAFF. The CDR3 DNA sequence: TGCGCCAGCAGACAGGGGGCGCAGAACACTGAAGCTTTCTTT.

This clone came up once. The chain joins TRBV7-9 to TRBJ2-7; the match to TRBD1 covers 7 bases. Germline lookup yields CDR1 SEHNR and CDR2 FQNEAQ (reference sequence). This CDR3 has 16 residues. V lost 1 base and J lost 0; bases outside the gene matches: 6. CDR3 sequence reads: CASSLGRGQSSYEQYF. The CDR3 DNA reads TGTGCCAGCAGCTTAGGAAGGGGGCAGAGCTCCTACGAGCAGTACTTC.

V and J are TRBV7-9 and TRBJ1-2; tentative D call: TRBD1 (5 bases). The CDR3 is 18 amino acids. The ends were cut back, 5 bases at V and 1 base at J, with 23 bases in the middle. Germline CDR1 is SEHNR and CDR2 is FQNEAQ (reference sequence). CDR3 nucleotide sequence: TGTGCCAGCAGCCCAAACCGGGACGCCAGCACCATTAACTATGGCTACACCTTC. As protein: CASSPNRDASTINYGYTF.

The V call is TRBV6-6, the J call TRBJ1-1; 10 bases are shared with TRBD1. The CDR3 loop spans 17 amino acids. V shed 5 bases, J shed 3 bases, and the junction held 12 bases outside the gene matches. The germline gives CDR1 MNHNY, CDR2 SVGAGI (reference sequence). CDR3 sequence reads: CASSQNNLGTGDTEAFF. The CDR3, as DNA: TGTGCCAGCAGTCAGAATAACCTCGGGACAGGGGACACTGAAGCTTTCTTT.

The gene calls are TRBV10-1 and TRBJ1-5; 8 bases line up with TRBD1. The CDR3 spans 13 residues. Germline trimming cut 10 bases from V and 11 bases from J; bases unmatched to any gene: 13. Germline loops: CDR1 WNHNN, CDR2 SYGVQD (reference sequence). The DNA for the CDR3 is TGCGCCATGCTTGGACAGGGAGGTCGGACCCAGCATTTT. Translated: CAMLGQGGRTQHF.

A single count supports this clone. In DNA form, the CDR3 reads TGTGCCAGCAGCGTATCCACTCTAGCGGGGGGGGATAATGAGCAGTTCTTC. It specifies CASSVSTLAGGDNEQFF. The V call is TRBV9, the J call TRBJ2-1, with TRBD2 matching 12 bases. CDR3 length equals 17 residues. Germline CDR1 SGDLS, CDR2 YYNGEE. V trimming: 1 base; J trimming: 7 bases; junction bases outside the gene matches: 9.

CDR3 coding DNA: TGTGCCAGCAGCTTGGGACAGGGTTTTAATTCACCCCTCCACTTT. Translation gives CASSLGQGFNSPLHF. V usage is TRBV5-6 and J usage is TRBJ1-6, with 7 bases matching TRBD1. This CDR3 contains 15 residues. The trim removed 0 bases at V and 6 bases at J, leaving 3 bases unmatched. CDR1 and CDR2 from the germline V gene are SGHDT and YYEEEE.

This clone was seen just once. The chain carries TRBV4-2 and TRBJ2-3; D remains ambiguous. Germline V lookup: CDR1 LGHNA, CDR2 YNFKEQ. V lost 1 base and J 5 bases, leaving 10 bases between the germline ends. The CDR3 spans 14 residues. The CDR3 bases are TGTGCCAGCAGCCAAGGAGAGGTAAAAGATACGCAGTATTTT. Translated: CASSQGEVKDTQYF.

The rearrangement uses TRBV2 and TRBJ2-6, with no clear D. V was trimmed by 4 bases and J by 0 bases, leaving 10 bases between them. Germline V gene lookup returns CDR1 SNHLY and CDR2 FYNNEI. The CDR3 runs to 16 residues. CDR3 sequence: CASSARLNSGANVLTF. In DNA, the CDR3 is TGTGCCAGCAGTGCCCGGCTCAACTCTGGGGCCAACGTCCTGACTTTC.

The chain combines TRBV28 with TRBJ2-1; D perhaps matches TRBD1 (6 bases). Germline-derived CDR1 and CDR2 are MDHEN and SYDVKM. V was cut by 6 bases and J by 0 bases, with 12 bases left in between. This CDR3 has 15 amino acids. CDR3 nucleotide sequence: TGTGCCAGCAGCCAAGACAGGAGCTCCTACAATGAGCAGTTCTTC. Protein product: CASSQDRSSYNEQFF.

This clone came up once. V is TRBV7-2 and J is TRBJ2-3; 11 bases match TRBD2. The ends lost 10 bases at V and 2 bases at J; junction bases unmatched: 11. Germline CDR1 is SGHTA and CDR2 is FQGNSA. CDR3 length: 16 residues. CDR3 nucleotide sequence: TGTGCCACGAGGAGGGTAGCGGGGGGGTCCACAGATACGCAGTATTTT. This gives the protein CATRRVAGGSTDTQYF.

This clone showed up just once. The chain recombines TRBV4-1 with TRBJ2-3; 7 nucleotides match TRBD2. The germline V gene has CDR1 MGHRA and CDR2 YSYEKL. This CDR3 has 15 residues. Unmatched junction bases numbered 10, after V lost 0 bases and J lost 10 bases. CDR3 in DNA: TGCGCCAGCAGCCAAGAAACAGGTGGACTAGGATCGCAGTATTTT. Its translation: CASSQETGGLGSQYF.

The chain has TRBV27 and TRBJ2-5, with 7 nucleotides matching TRBD1. Germline trimming cut 0 bases from V and 5 bases from J; bases unmatched to any gene: 9. CDR1 and CDR2 (germline): MNHEY, SMNVEV (reference sequence). The CDR3 is 16 residues long. In DNA, the CDR3 is TGTGCCAGCAGTTTATCAGTCTACAGGGGCGGGGAGACCCAGTACTTC. This codes for CASSLSVYRGGETQYF.

The V call is TRBV5-1, the J call TRBJ1-1; 7 bases match TRBD1. The CDR3 is made up of 14 amino acids. Germline V gene data show CDR1 as SGHRS and CDR2 as YFSETQ. With V trimmed by 5 bases and J by 12 bases, 16 bases remained unmatched. The CDR3 protein is CASSQGGAQGSTFF. Written as DNA, the CDR3 is TGCGCCAGCAGTCAGGGGGGGGCGCAGGGGTCCACTTTCTTT.

The table lists this clone with a few counts. This chain uses TRBV5-1 with TRBJ2-5; D unclear. Trimming stripped 2 bases from V and 0 bases from J, with 8 bases between. CDR1 and CDR2 (germline): SGHRS, YFSETQ. This CDR3 contains 14 residues. The CDR3 DNA sequence: TGCGCCAGCAGCTTTCGGCCGAACCAAGAGACCCAGTACTTC. Translation gives CASSFRPNQETQYF. Looking up the rest from reference TRBV5-1 and TRBJ2-5 gives the full variable domain: KAGVTQTPRYLIKTRGQQVTLSCSPISGHRSVSWYQQTPGQGLQFLFEYFSETQRNKGNFPGRFSGRQFSNSRSEMNVSTLELGDSALYLCASSFRPNQETQYFGPGTRLLVL.